Reported below is one T cell receptor beta chain. This entry belongs to a study of cytomegalovirus exposure and HLA in healthy donors. Looked up from germline, CDR1 is LNHDA and CDR2 is SQIVND (reference sequence). This CDR3 region has 15 residues. Trimming removed 4 bases from V and 6 bases from J; junction bases left unmatched: 6. The data were produced by immunoSEQ multiplex PCR, yet TCRdb's version contains in-frame clones alone and is incomplete. Of 200,000 to 250,000 clones listed, 75% to 95% are singletons. The sequencing sample was made of PBMCs. This receptor was taken from a woman younger than 30 in good health and CMV-seronegative. This chain uses TRBV19 with TRBJ1-5, with 10 bases aligning to TRBD1. Here the CDR3 DNA reads TGTGCCAGTAGTAGCCGGGACAGGGGAGGTCAGCCCCAGCATTTT. This translates into CASSSRDRGGQPQHF.